This record concerns one TCR beta chain sequence. The antigen remains undetermined. The data were taken from a study of cytomegalovirus exposure and HLA in healthy donors. Study-level background: A later analysis reported the same platform for the roughly 110 validation repertoires and the approximately 720 first-cohort repertoires. Findings and caveats of the study: According to a later analysis, TCR clusters from the first cohort tended to co-occur in the 100 to 150 validation repertoires. In vitro data verified three CMV-associated chains as specific for CMV antigens. It was reportedly the case that the classifier diagnosed cytomegalovirus status with high specificity and sensitivity.

The CDR3 sequence is 13 residues long. Germline V gene data show CDR1 as SQVTM and CDR2 as ANQGSEA. Trimming removed 6 bases from V and 6 bases from J; junction bases left unmatched: 6. Here immunoSEQ multiplex PCR was the method, and the copy in TCRdb shows in-frame clones only, minus some. The data hold 150,000 or so clones, with 90% observed a single time. The source of this sequence is a woman aged 25 to 39 in good health and CMV-seropositive. The V and J genes are TRBV29-1 and TRBJ1-5; 9 bases align to TRBD1. Sample: PBMCs. DNA of the CDR3: TGCAGCGTCGCTACAGGGGGCGGTCAGCCCCAGCATTTT. Protein sequence: CSVATGGGQPQHF.